Following are 32 T cell receptor beta chains from one sample sequenced in a study of response to subunit inactivated influenza vaccine. Via MiXCR, TCRdb re-called the RT-PCR reads, giving one row per CDR3 protein. Found here are roughly 790,000 distinct CDR3 sequences, around 21% of them singletons; the top ten hold more than 8.5%. Specimen: PBMCs from blood, collected 4 to 6 days after vaccination. These receptors were obtained from a man aged 50 to 59 who received an inactivated influenza vaccine.

At least ten counts were recorded for this clonotype. V usage is TRBV5-1 and J usage is TRBJ2-5, with 7 bases that match TRBD1. The CDR3 has 14 amino acids. Germline assignment: CDR1 SGHRS and CDR2 YFSETQ. Unmatched junction bases numbered 4, after V lost 0 bases and J lost 5 bases. The CDR3, as DNA: TGCGCCAGCAGCTTGGGCACAGGGGTTGAGACCCAGTACTTC. It is translated as CASSLGTGVETQYF.

This clonotype has more than one count but fewer than ten. The rearrangement links TRBV4-3 to TRBJ2-3, with 7 bases lining up with TRBD1. The V and J ends lost 1 base and 2 bases, in that order; junction bases with no gene match: 12. Germline V lookup: CDR1 LGHNA, CDR2 YSLEER. The CDR3 covers 18 residues. CDR3 sequence (DNA): TGCGCCAGCAGCCAAGCTTACCCCGAGACAGGGAACACAGATACGCAGTATTTT. Its translation is CASSQAYPETGNTDTQYF.

This clonotype has only a few counts. The rearrangement links TRBV29-1 to TRBJ1-1; D possibly corresponds to TRBD1 (5 bases). CDR3 length equals 13 residues. Germline loops: CDR1 SQVTM, CDR2 ANQGSEA. Trimming took 1 base from V and 8 from J, leaving 14 bases between them. CDR3 DNA sequence: TGCAGCGTTGAAGTTGCGGGACTCTTAGAAGCTTTCTTT. It specifies CSVEVAGLLEAFF.

CDR3: CASSYRDSKNIQYF. CDR3 bases: TGTGCCAGCAGTTACCGGGACAGTAAAAACATTCAGTACTTC. The rearrangement links TRBV6-2 or TRBV6-3 to TRBJ2-4; 7 positions match TRBD1. In germline, CDR1 is MNHEY, CDR2 SVGEGT. V was pared by 2 bases and J by 4 bases, with 2 bases of the junction left unmatched. The CDR3 contains 14 residues.

This clonotype was counted a few times. This chain joins TRBV3-1 and TRBJ1-1; D gene unclear. The CDR3 extends over 13 amino acids. Germline V gives CDR1 LGHDT, CDR2 YNNKEL (reference sequence). With 4 bases removed from V and 3 bases from J, the gap between germline ends came to 9 bases. Here the CDR3 DNA reads TGTGCCAGCAGCCCGGACGGGCACACTGAAGCTTTCTTT. This gives the protein CASSPDGHTEAFF.

The chain combines TRBV7-9 with TRBJ2-7; D may match TRBD1 or TRBD2 (5 bases each). This CDR3 has 16 residues. The V end was cut by 0 bases, the J end by 6 bases, with 18 bases between. In germline, CDR1 is SEHNR, CDR2 FQNEAQ (reference sequence). Here the CDR3 DNA reads TGTGCCAGCAGCTTAGCGACCGGGATAGGGGCTGGCGAGCAGTACTTC. This codes for CASSLATGIGAGEQYF. Combining the CDR3 with reference TRBV7-9 and TRBJ2-7 gives the whole variable domain DTGVSQNPRHKITKRGQNVTFRCDPISEHNRLYWYRQTLGQGPEFLTYFQNEAQLEKSRLLSDRFSAERPKGSFSTLEIQRTEQGDSAMYLCASSLATGIGAGEQYFGPGTRLTVT.

This rearrangement joins TRBV6-2 or TRBV6-3 to TRBJ2-1; D gene ambiguous. The V end was cut by 5 bases, the J end by 2 bases, with 13 bases between. Germline CDR1 is MNHEY and CDR2 is SVGEGT. The CDR3 covers 15 residues. The CDR3 is CASSPTRFAYNEQFF. The CDR3 coding sequence is TGTGCCAGCAGTCCTACACGTTTCGCCTACAATGAGCAGTTCTTC.

This clonotype was observed a handful of times. The chain recombines TRBV15 with TRBJ2-1; D is perhaps TRBD2 (6 bases). Looked up from germline, CDR1 is LNHNV and CDR2 is YYDKDF (reference sequence). The CDR3 runs to 17 residues. V shed 0 bases and J shed 4 bases, with 16 bases lying between them. CDR3 in amino acids: CATSRDLLGSTYNEQFF. As DNA, the CDR3 is TGTGCCACCAGCAGAGACCTCCTCGGGAGTACATACAATGAGCAGTTCTTC.

This clonotype was seen only a few times. The chain joins TRBV5-8 to TRBJ2-7; 12 bases fit TRBD2. The CDR3 has 16 residues. Losses at the gene ends were 5 bases for V and 0 bases for J; bases not matched to a gene: 6. From germline, CDR1 is SGHTS and CDR2 YDEGEE. The CDR3 DNA reads TGTGCCAGCAGATTCCCTAGCGGGAGGGCCTCCTACGAGCAGTACTTC. Protein: CASRFPSGRASYEQYF.

This clonotype showed up just a few times. The V gene is TRBV5-1, the J gene TRBJ2-7, with D perhaps matching TRBD1 or TRBD2 (5 bases each). V shed 3 bases and J shed 8 bases, with 12 bases lying between them. This CDR3 spans 12 amino acids. Per the germline V gene, CDR1 is SGHRS and CDR2 is YFSETQ. The CDR3 DNA reads TGCGCCAGCAGCTGGGACGGGAACCAGCAGTACTTC. Residues: CASSWDGNQQYF.

V gene TRBV21-1 combines with J gene TRBJ2-7; the table's TRBD2 call for D was not verified on the DNA. TRBV21-1 is termed a pseudogene. This CDR3 has 15 amino acids. The CDR3 sequence is CASIPTSGGPYEQYF. CDR3 coding DNA: TGTGCCAGCATCCCTACTAGCGGGGGCCCCTACGAGCAGTACTTC.

This clonotype was seen many times. CDR3 in amino acids: CASSPSPGGLGEQYF. DNA of the CDR3: TGTGCCAGCAGCCCATCCCCCGGGGGTTTGGGCGAGCAGTACTTC. The chain is built from TRBV7-2 and TRBJ2-7; perhaps TRBD2 as D (6 bases). V dropped 5 bases and J dropped 6 bases, with 20 bases sitting between them. CDR1 and CDR2 (germline): SGHTA, FQGNSA. CDR3 length: 15 amino acids. The variable domain in full, with the rest retrieved from reference TRBV7-2 and TRBJ2-7, is GAGVSQSPSNKVTEKGKDVELRCDPISGHTALYWYRQSLGQGLEFLIYFQGNSAPDKSGLPSDRFSAERTGGSVSTLTIQRTQQEDSAVYLCASSPSPGGLGEQYFGPGTRLTVT.

This CDR3 is CASAKEAEQYF. The DNA for the CDR3 is TGTGCCAGCGCCAAAGAGGCCGAGCAGTACTTC. This chain links TRBV4-2 with TRBJ2-7; D remains ambiguous. The CDR3 consists of 11 residues. Germline CDR1 and CDR2: LGHNA and YNFKEQ. Trimming pared 8 bases from V and 6 bases from J, leaving 11 bases between.

V is TRBV5-1 and J is TRBJ2-7; D is undetermined. This CDR3 has 12 amino acids. Germline CDR1 reads SGHRS; CDR2 reads YFSETQ. Trimming removed 4 bases from V and 5 bases from J, with 10 bases in between. This CDR3 reads CASSGSNHEQYF. In DNA form, the CDR3 reads TGCGCCAGCAGCGGCAGTAACCACGAGCAGTACTTC.

This chain uses TRBV5-1 with TRBJ2-7; D may match TRBD1 or TRBD2 (5 bases each). CDR3 length equals 14 residues. V lost 3 bases, J lost 3 bases, and 13 bases lay in between. CDR1 SGHRS and CDR2 YFSETQ come from the germline V gene. CDR3 bases: TGCGCCAGCAGCTCTGATGGGGGAATCTACGAGCAGTACTTC. Residues: CASSSDGGIYEQYF.

The chain employs TRBV7-2 and TRBJ2-3; 7 nucleotides line up with TRBD2. With 1 base clipped from V and 0 bases from J, the junction kept 7 bases outside the gene matches. The CDR3 spans 17 residues. CDR1 is SGHTA and CDR2 is FQGNSA in the germline V gene. The CDR3 spells CASSLVPAGSSTDTQYF. CDR3 sequence (DNA): TGTGCCAGCAGCTTAGTCCCAGCGGGGTCTAGCACAGATACGCAGTATTTT.

The CDR3 reads CATSNRQGVDTQYF. Written as DNA, the CDR3 is TGTGCCACCAGCAACCGACAGGGGGTAGATACGCAGTATTTT. V and J are TRBV15 and TRBJ2-3, with 9 bases aligning to TRBD1. The CDR3 is made up of 14 amino acids. CDR1 and CDR2 from the germline V gene are LNHNV and YYDKDF (reference sequence). Trimming at V came to 4 bases and at J to 5 bases, leaving 4 bases not matched to a gene.

The gene calls are TRBV9 and TRBJ2-7; unclear D gene. This CDR3 comprises 14 residues. Germline V gene sequence: CDR1 SGDLS, CDR2 YYNGEE. V was clipped by 3 bases and J by 3 bases, with 13 bases between them. The CDR3 nucleotides read TGTGCCAGCAGCGCAGGACCGATAAGCTACGAGCAGTACTTC. Translation: CASSAGPISYEQYF.

The gene calls are TRBV7-2 and TRBJ2-3; D may correspond to TRBD1 or TRBD2 (7 bases each). This CDR3 comprises 13 residues. V was trimmed by 8 bases and J by 3 bases, leaving 12 bases between them. CDR1 is SGHTA, CDR2 FQGNSA, per germline. As DNA, the CDR3 is TGTGCCAGCCAGGGGGGGCCGACAGATACGCAGTATTTT. Its protein product is CASQGGPTDTQYF.

The J gene is TRBJ2-3, the V gene TRBV7-6; 8 bases align to TRBD2. This CDR3 has 17 amino acids. CDR1 SGHVS and CDR2 FNYEAQ come from the germline V gene. V lost 0 bases to trimming and J lost 6 bases; unmatched junction nucleotides: 11. In nucleotides, the CDR3 is TGTGCCAGCAGCTTAGCGCTTTGGCGGGAGGCCGCGGATACGCAGTATTTT. It encodes CASSLALWREAADTQYF.

CDR3 sequence: CASSSGTGLMGEQFF. The CDR3 nucleotides read TGTGCCAGCAGCTCCGGGACAGGGTTGATGGGTGAGCAGTTCTTC. The chain uses TRBV6-1 and TRBJ2-1; 9 bases match TRBD1. V trimming: 6 bases; J trimming: 9 bases; junction bases outside the gene matches: 12. Germline assignment: CDR1 MNHNS and CDR2 SASEGT. This CDR3 region has 15 residues.

The rearrangement links TRBV6-5 to TRBJ2-3, with a possible D match to TRBD2 (6 bases). Trimming removed 2 bases from V and 1 base from J, with 10 bases in between. The germline V gene encodes CDR1 MNHEY and CDR2 SVGAGI. The CDR3 has 15 amino acids. CDR3 coding DNA: TGTGCCAGCAGTTACCGGAGGGGCCGCACAGATACGCAGTATTTT. Its protein product is CASSYRRGRTDTQYF.

V is TRBV7-2 and J is TRBJ2-1; D possibly corresponds to TRBD2 (6 bases). Trimming pared 5 bases from V and 5 bases from J, leaving 19 bases between. This CDR3 spans 16 amino acids. Germline loops: CDR1 SGHTA, CDR2 FQGNSA. CDR3 sequence reads: CASSKEGTRGNNEQFF. CDR3 sequence (DNA): TGTGCCAGCAGCAAAGAGGGGACTCGAGGCAACAATGAGCAGTTCTTC.

Here the CDR3 reads CSANPFKGPDTQYF. For the CDR3, the DNA is TGCAGTGCTAATCCGTTTAAGGGCCCAGATACGCAGTATTTT. V gene TRBV20-1 combines with J gene TRBJ2-3; D unclear. The CDR3 spans 14 residues. Germline CDR1 DFQATT, CDR2 SNEGSKA (reference sequence). V lost 4 bases and J 4 bases, leaving 15 bases between the germline ends.

The chain joins TRBV9 to TRBJ2-3; D is uncertain. Deletions cut 0 bases from V and 5 bases from J, with 4 bases between. Germline V gene data show CDR1 as SGDLS and CDR2 as YYNGEE. This CDR3 comprises 12 residues. Here the CDR3 DNA reads TGTGCCAGCAGCGTAGTTGAAGATACGCAGTATTTT. Amino acid sequence: CASSVVEDTQYF.

The chain has TRBV20-1 and TRBJ1-5; D unresolved. The CDR3 is 14 residues long. Deletions cut 7 bases from V and 0 bases from J, with 13 bases between. Looked up from germline, CDR1 is DFQATT and CDR2 is SNEGSKA (reference sequence). The chain's CDR3 is CSVSEVDSNQPQHF. The CDR3 DNA sequence: TGCAGTGTGTCCGAGGTTGATAGCAATCAGCCCCAGCATTTT.

This clonotype has just a few counts. The rearrangement links TRBV6-2 or TRBV6-3 to TRBJ1-1; D is perhaps TRBD1 (5 bases). V was cut by 6 bases and J by 2 bases, with 13 bases left in between. The CDR3 runs to 14 residues. The germline CDR1 and CDR2 sequences are MNHEY and SVGEGT. In DNA form, the CDR3 reads TGTGCCAGCAGCAAAAGAGGGACCAACACTGAAGCTTTCTTT. Translated: CASSKRGTNTEAFF.

This clonotype was counted a few times. The DNA for the CDR3 is TGTGCCATCAGTGAGCCCGGGACTACCGAGCAGTACTTC. Translating gives CAISEPGTTEQYF. The V and J genes are TRBV10-3 and TRBJ2-7, with 7 bases matching TRBD2. This CDR3 is built from 13 residues. CDR1 is ENHRY, CDR2 SYGVKD, per germline. V shed 2 bases, J shed 6 bases, and the junction held 4 bases outside the gene matches.

This clonotype was observed a few times. The chain joins TRBV3-1 to TRBJ1-1; unclear D gene. The germline V gene encodes CDR1 LGHDT and CDR2 YNNKEL (reference sequence). The germline V and J ends were trimmed by 1 base and 10 bases, with 13 bases remaining between them. This CDR3 contains 13 residues. This CDR3 is CASSQGRGSRAFF. The DNA for the CDR3 is TGTGCCAGCAGCCAAGGTCGAGGGAGTCGAGCTTTCTTT. Looking up the rest from reference TRBV3-1 and TRBJ1-1 gives the full variable domain: DTAVSQTPKYLVTQMGNDKSIKCEQNLGHDTMYWYKQDSKKFLKIMFSYNNKELIINETVPNRFSPKSPDKAHLNLHINSLELGDSAVYFCASSQGRGSRAFFGQGTRLTVV.

The table lists this clonotype with many counts. This sequence joins TRBV4-3 and TRBJ2-1; the D is unclear. Germline CDR1 LGHNA, CDR2 YSLEER. Trimming cost V 2 bases and J 0 bases, with 8 bases left between them. The CDR3 runs 15 residues. In nucleotides, the CDR3 is TGCGCCAGCAGCCAAACAGAGAGCTCCTACAATGAGCAGTTCTTC. Translated: CASSQTESSYNEQFF.

This clonotype was seen more than once but under ten times. V and J are TRBV20-1 and TRBJ2-1; D uncertain. With 1 base removed from V and 4 bases from J, the gap between germline ends came to 17 bases. This CDR3 contains 16 residues. Germline CDR1 and CDR2: DFQATT and SNEGSKA (reference sequence). The chain's CDR3 is CSARAASSLKYNEQFF. The CDR3, as DNA: TGCAGTGCTAGAGCGGCCAGCTCCTTGAAATACAATGAGCAGTTCTTC.

There are many counts of this clonotype. J is TRBJ2-5 and V is TRBV6-2 or TRBV6-3; 8 nucleotides line up with TRBD2. V lost 2 bases, J lost 5 bases, and 4 bases stayed unmatched. Germline loops: CDR1 MNHEY, CDR2 SVGEGT. This CDR3 spans 14 amino acids. As DNA, the CDR3 is TGTGCCAGCAGTTACCTACTAGCGGAGGAGACCCAGTACTTC. Translating gives CASSYLLAEETQYF.